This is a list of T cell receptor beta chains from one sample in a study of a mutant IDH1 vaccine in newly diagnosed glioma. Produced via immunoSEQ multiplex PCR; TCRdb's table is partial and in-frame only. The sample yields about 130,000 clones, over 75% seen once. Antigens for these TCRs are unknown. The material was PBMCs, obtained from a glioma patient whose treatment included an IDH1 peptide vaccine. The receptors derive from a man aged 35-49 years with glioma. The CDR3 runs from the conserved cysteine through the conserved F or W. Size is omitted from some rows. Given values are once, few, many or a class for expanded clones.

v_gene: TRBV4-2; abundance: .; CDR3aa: CASSQGGQGGTEAFF
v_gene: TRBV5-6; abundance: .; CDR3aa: CASSLGRTSYGYTF
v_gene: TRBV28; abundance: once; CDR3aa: CASSQIYEQYF
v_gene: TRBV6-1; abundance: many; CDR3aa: CASSQSPRDPADF
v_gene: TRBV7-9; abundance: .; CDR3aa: CASSPPEGTGANVLTF
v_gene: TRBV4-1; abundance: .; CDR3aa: CASSPPGTSGVYNEQFF
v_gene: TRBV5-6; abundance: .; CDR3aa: CASSFLSEQFF
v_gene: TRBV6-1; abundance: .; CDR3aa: CASGATDSTSEAFF
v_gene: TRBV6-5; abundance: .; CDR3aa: CASSYRGRVNNEQFF
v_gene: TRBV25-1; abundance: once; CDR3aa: CASSEMAGWRYTF
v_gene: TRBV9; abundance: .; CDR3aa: CASSVEAGSYEQYF
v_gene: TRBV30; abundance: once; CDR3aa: CAWSKGGSSYEQYF
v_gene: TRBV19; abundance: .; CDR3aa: CASSVAGANVLTF
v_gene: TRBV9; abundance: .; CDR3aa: CASSARDRARSTDTQYF
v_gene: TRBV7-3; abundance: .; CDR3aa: CASSLRADSYNEQFF
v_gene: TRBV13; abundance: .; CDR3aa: CASSFSGGLAPEQYF
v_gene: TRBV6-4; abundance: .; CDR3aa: CASSETSGGQETQYF
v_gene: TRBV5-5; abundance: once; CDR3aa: CASSLGYSNQPQHF
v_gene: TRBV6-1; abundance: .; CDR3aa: CASSEGIQGEAFF
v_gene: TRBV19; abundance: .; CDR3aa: CASSTLQGRTEAFF
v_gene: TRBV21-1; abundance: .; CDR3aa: CARDSGTGRNEKLFF
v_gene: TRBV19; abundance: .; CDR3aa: CASSIPRQGTSYNEQFF
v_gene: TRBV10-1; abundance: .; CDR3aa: CASSEREGRDTQYF
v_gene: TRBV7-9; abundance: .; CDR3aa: CASSHRDRAGEKLFF
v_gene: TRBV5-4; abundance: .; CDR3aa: CASSLAGQAPSSYEQYF
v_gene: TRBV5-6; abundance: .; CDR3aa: CASSYHGSEQYF
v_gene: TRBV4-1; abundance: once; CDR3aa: CASSRHSGSSYEQYF
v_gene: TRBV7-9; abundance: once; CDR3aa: CASSLPGQFYNEQFF
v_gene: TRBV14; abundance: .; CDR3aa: CASSQDSSGGAAGANVLTF
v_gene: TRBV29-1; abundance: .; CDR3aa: CSVVMGGKETQYF
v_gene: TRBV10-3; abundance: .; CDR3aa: CAITPGTGWYEQYF
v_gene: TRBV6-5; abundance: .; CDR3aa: CASSHDRTRGTQYF
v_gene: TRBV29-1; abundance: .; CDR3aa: CSVEGRAGAAEQYF
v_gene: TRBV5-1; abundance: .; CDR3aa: CASSSLGALQVTDTQYF
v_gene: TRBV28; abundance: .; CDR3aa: CASSLAIDRRHYNEQFF
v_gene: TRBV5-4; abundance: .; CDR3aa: CASSLFATGGLETQYF
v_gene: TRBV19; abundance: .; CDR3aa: CASNDRGYEQFF
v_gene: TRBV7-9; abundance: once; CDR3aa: CASSPGSREAFF
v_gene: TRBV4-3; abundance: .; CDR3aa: CASSVRSYGYTF
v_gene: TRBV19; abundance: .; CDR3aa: CASTTRGVGPLPYEQYF
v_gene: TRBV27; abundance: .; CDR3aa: CASSLSGLATETQYF
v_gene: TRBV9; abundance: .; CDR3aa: CASSVRTGGDSPLHF
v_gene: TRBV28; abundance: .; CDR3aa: CASSPQLNYGYTF
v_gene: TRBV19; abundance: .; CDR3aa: CASSIGALPEKLFF
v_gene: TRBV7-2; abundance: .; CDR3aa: CASSLNAYGYTF
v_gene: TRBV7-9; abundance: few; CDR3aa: CASSLALGQGAANEKLFF
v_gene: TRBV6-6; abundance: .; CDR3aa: CASSQQGRETEAFF
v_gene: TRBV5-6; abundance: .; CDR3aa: CASSLDAAGATGELFF
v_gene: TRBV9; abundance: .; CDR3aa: CASSVARDSPFSGANVLTF
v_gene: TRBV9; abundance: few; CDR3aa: CASSVAGKETQYF
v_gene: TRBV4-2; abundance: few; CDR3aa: CASSQTGDELAFF
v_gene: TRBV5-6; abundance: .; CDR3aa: CASSSTPPGQGTHQPQHF
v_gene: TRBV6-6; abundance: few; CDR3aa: CAVRGAGTEAFF
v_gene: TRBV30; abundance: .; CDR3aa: CACGAGQGIYEQYF
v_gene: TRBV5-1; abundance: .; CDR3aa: CASSLEGTGLTKNIQYF
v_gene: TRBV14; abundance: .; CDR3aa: CASSPGQNTEAFF
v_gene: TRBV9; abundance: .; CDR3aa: CASSVGPRTPEQYF
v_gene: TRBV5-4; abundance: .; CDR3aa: CASSGGGLAYNEQFF
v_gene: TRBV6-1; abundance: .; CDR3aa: CASIARAYEQYF
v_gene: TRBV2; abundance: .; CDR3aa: CASSEGMQETQYF